These T cell receptor beta chains were read from a single sample in a study of T cell responses to AZD1222 COVID-19 vaccine. Repertoires were generated with immunoSEQ multiplex PCR, while TCRdb's copy carries only in-frame clones and drops some. The profile shows tens of thousands of clones, approximately 80% of them singletons. The sequencing used peripheral blood, collected 28 days after the second AZD1222 dose. The receptors derive from an adult who received the AZD1222 COVID-19 vaccine. The CDR3 runs from the conserved cysteine through the conserved F or W. Each record gives: J gene, V gene, D gene, clone size, CDR3 protein, CDR3 DNA. A D gene is named only where the DNA matches it firmly. Clone size is shown for a subset of rows, as once, few, many or a class of expanded clone.

J: TRBJ2-3; V: TRBV27; D: TRBD2; size: once; CDR3: CASSGTSGAATQYF; DNA: TGTGCCAGCAGTGGGACTAGCGGGGCCGCGACGCAGTATTTT
J: TRBJ1-1; V: TRBV6-5; D: .; size: .; CDR3: CAIGGAMNTEAFF; DNA: TGTGCCATTGGAGGGGCCATGAACACTGAAGCTTTCTTT
J: TRBJ2-5; V: TRBV30; D: .; size: .; CDR3: CAWSVLGETQYF; DNA: TGTGCCTGGAGTGTTCTGGGGGAGACCCAGTACTTC
J: TRBJ2-7; V: TRBV6-5; D: TRBD1; size: .; CDR3: CASRGDRVHEQYF; DNA: TGTGCCAGCAGGGGGGACAGGGTTCACGAGCAGTACTTC
J: TRBJ2-1; V: TRBV4-3; D: TRBD2; size: .; CDR3: CASSQAGGLKDNEQFF; DNA: TGCGCCAGCAGCCAAGCGGGGGGGCTTAAGGACAATGAGCAGTTCTTC
J: TRBJ2-5; V: TRBV6-1; D: TRBD1; size: .; CDR3: CASSEYTGSQGETQYF; DNA: TGTGCCAGCAGTGAATATACAGGTTCACAGGGGGAGACCCAGTACTTC
J: TRBJ1-2; V: TRBV4-3; D: TRBD1; size: .; CDR3: CASSQDETGDYGYTF; DNA: TGCGCCAGCAGCCAAGACGAAACAGGGGACTATGGCTACACCTTC
J: TRBJ2-7; V: TRBV5-4; D: .; size: .; CDR3: CASSLATGQPQYF; DNA: TGTGCCAGCAGCTTGGCCACTGGACAGCCGCAGTACTTC
J: TRBJ1-6; V: TRBV6-6; D: TRBD1; size: once; CDR3: CASSLREIRGTGGSPLHF; DNA: TGTGCCAGCAGTCTCCGAGAAATCCGCGGGACAGGGGGTTCACCCCTCCACTTT
J: TRBJ2-3; V: TRBV5-4; D: .; size: .; CDR3: CASSSVLSAGGTDTQYF; DNA: TGTGCCAGCAGCTCCGTCTTGTCAGCAGGGGGCACAGATACGCAGTATTTT
J: TRBJ1-1; V: TRBV24-1; D: .; size: .; CDR3: CATSDPYKRAFF; DNA: TGTGCCACCAGTGACCCTTATAAGAGAGCTTTCTTT
J: TRBJ2-7; V: TRBV7-8; D: .; size: .; CDR3: CASSLVDRRSSYEQYF; DNA: TGTGCCAGCAGCTTAGTCGACAGGCGGAGCTCCTACGAGCAGTACTTC
J: TRBJ1-1; V: TRBV28; D: .; size: .; CDR3: CASSFLVNTEAFF; DNA: TGTGCCAGCAGTTTTTTAGTGAACACTGAAGCTTTCTTT
J: TRBJ1-2; V: TRBV7-9; D: .; size: .; CDR3: CASSDGANYGYTF; DNA: TGTGCCAGCAGCGATGGAGCTAACTATGGCTACACCTTC
J: TRBJ1-6; V: TRBV10-3; D: .; size: .; CDR3: CAISDNFSPLHF; DNA: TGTGCCATCAGTGACAATTTTTCACCCCTCCACTTT
J: TRBJ2-7; V: TRBV11-2; D: TRBD1; size: once; CDR3: CASSLGQTYEQYF; DNA: TGTGCCAGCAGCTTGGGACAGACCTACGAGCAGTACTTC